This T cell receptor (beta chain) emerged from a study of vaccination and CD4 T cells after COVID-19. Whole-study context: Overlapping SARS-CoV-2, HCoV-NL63, HCoV-OC43 and HCoV-229E spike peptides were used to stimulate cells. Cultures that served as controls received a CEFX pool, an HIV-1 Nef pool, or no peptide.

This sample's treatment: roughly ten-day PBMC culture with coronavirus spike peptide pools or control peptides (ViraFEST assay). US Alpha, Beta and Delta variants postdated the positive PCR dates, which ran from March to December 2020. V shed 2 bases and J 11 bases; nucleotides not matched to a gene: 7. Germline CDR1 is SGHTA and CDR2 is FQGNSA. The CDR3 runs to 13 residues. Once obtained from cultured CD4+ T cells, the DNA was sequenced using the Oncomine TCR Beta short-read assay. TCRdb reprocessed the PCR reads with MiXCR, giving one entry per CDR3 protein. The sample has about 11,000 distinct CDR3 sequences, 64% seen once. General study results and limits: Median SARS-CoV-2-reactive clonotype numbers went up from roughly 21 to 40, but not significantly.

This clonotype was counted between two and nine times. The antigen is unknown. V usage is TRBV7-2 and J usage is TRBJ1-2; 8 bases align to TRBD1. The TCR comes from a human donor who had recovered from COVID-19. Material for sequencing was CD4+ T cells from blood, cultured in vitro. For the CDR3, the DNA is TGTGCCAGCAGCTTATCGACAGGGGAGGAATACACCTTC. Translating gives CASSLSTGEEYTF.